A selection of T cell receptor beta chains follows, all from one sample in a study of blood T cell repertoires in COVID-19. Clones were sequenced by immunoSEQ multiplex PCR, and TCRdb holds only the in-frame ones, with some missing. The sample contains fewer than 250,000 clones, roughly 87% of which appear only once. Sequencing was carried out using PBMCs or T cells enriched from blood (not recorded which). The receptors were gathered from a man under 40 who had recovered from COVID-19. Each CDR3 is given with its conserved first and last residue. D genes are given only for firm matches. Clone size appears in some rows only: once, few, many, or a class for an expanded clone.

-,-,TRBJ2-2,TRBV3-1/TRBV3-2,TGTGCCAGCAGCCAAGTCGGGGGCACCGGGGAGCTGTTTTTT,CASSQVGGTGELFF
-,TRBD1,TRBJ1-1,TRBV5-5,TGTGCCAGCAGCCCCGGGACAGGGCTTGAAGCTTTCTTT,CASSPGTGLEAFF
-,-,TRBJ1-2,TRBV27,TGTGCCAGCAGGGGGGGGGACAACAATCACTATGGCTACACCTTC,CASRGGDNNHYGYTF
few,TRBD1,TRBJ1-5,TRBV29-1,TGCAGCGTTGGGGGAACAGGGGGCAATCAGCCCCAGCATTTT,CSVGGTGGNQPQHF
-,TRBD1,TRBJ1-2,TRBV5-1,TGCGCCAGCACCCCCCGACAGGGAGACTATGGCTACACCTTC,CASTPRQGDYGYTF
-,-,TRBJ1-4,TRBV12-5,TGTGCTAGTGGAGCACCCGTAGGGTTTCAGGGTAACGAAAAACTGTTTTTT,CASGAPVGFQGNEKLFF
-,-,TRBJ2-5,TRBV7-9,TGTGCCAGCAGCTTAGCCTACAGGGGTCGAGCGGGAGACCAAGAGACCCAGTACTTC,CASSLAYRGRAGDQETQYF
-,-,TRBJ2-7,TRBV12-3/TRBV12-4,TGTGCCAGCAGTCCCAGGGTTCGGTACGAGCAGTACTTC,CASSPRVRYEQYF
-,-,TRBJ2-3,TRBV27,TGTGCCAGCAAGACACGACCTGGCACAGATACGCAGTATTTT,CASKTRPGTDTQYF
-,-,TRBJ2-3,TRBV11-2,TGTGCCAGCAGCTTCGCGGGGTATAGCACAGATACGCAGTATTTT,CASSFAGYSTDTQYF
-,TRBD1,TRBJ1-1,TRBV6-5,TGTGCCAGCAGTCGGACAGGGGGAAACACTGAAGCTTTCTTT,CASSRTGGNTEAFF
-,-,TRBJ1-2,TRBV28,TGTGCCAGCGGGGGCATTCGTCATGGCTACACCTTC,CASGGIRHGYTF
once,-,TRBJ2-5,TRBV30,TGTGCCTGGGTGACACAGGGATGGAAGACCCAGTACTTC,CAWVTQGWKTQYF
-,-,TRBJ2-2,TRBV7-2,TGTGCCAGCAGCTTAAGCGGTGTGAACACCGGGGAGCTGTTTTTT,CASSLSGVNTGELFF
-,TRBD2,TRBJ2-3,TRBV10-3,TGTGCCATCAGAGACGAGGGACTAGCGGCCACAGATACGCAGTATTTT,CAIRDEGLAATDTQYF
-,-,TRBJ2-7,TRBV28,TGTGCCAGCAGTTTGGGGGGAAGGGCCTACGAGCAGTACTTC,CASSLGGRAYEQYF
-,TRBD1,TRBJ2-2,TRBV5-6,TGTGCCAGCAGTTATAAGACAGGGGGTGTATTCGGGGAGCTGTTTTTT,CASSYKTGGVFGELFF
-,TRBD2,TRBJ2-3,TRBV5-8,TGTGCCAGCAGTCTCAATCTGCTAGCGGGGGACACGGATACGCAGTATTTT,CASSLNLLAGDTDTQYF
-,-,TRBJ2-2,TRBV4-3,TGCGCCAGCAGCCAAGACGGACAAAACACCGGGGAGCTGTTTTTT,CASSQDGQNTGELFF
-,-,TRBJ2-1,TRBV19,TGTGCCAGTAGTAAGGGACTCCGAGACAATGAGCAGTTCTTC,CASSKGLRDNEQFF
-,-,TRBJ2-7,TRBV19,TGTGCCAGTAGCTACGCTGCCCAGGGGCGAGAGCAGTACTTC,CASSYAAQGREQYF
-,TRBD1,TRBJ2-5,TRBV15,TGTGCCACCAGCAGACGGACAGGGCTAGAGACCCAGTACTTC,CATSRRTGLETQYF
few,TRBD2,TRBJ2-5,TRBV5-1,TGCGCCAGCAAAGCTAGCGGACAAGAGACCCAGTACTTC,CASKASGQETQYF
-,TRBD2,TRBJ2-7,TRBV4-3,TGCGCCAGCAGCCACGCCCCCGCCGGCGGGGGGGCCTACGAGCAGTACTTC,CASSHAPAGGGAYEQYF
-,-,TRBJ2-2,TRBV10-1,TGCGCCAGCGGAGCAGGGGCCGCGGGGGCCGGGGAGCTGTTTTTT,CASGAGAAGAGELFF
-,-,TRBJ2-2,TRBV6-2/TRBV6-3,TGTGCCAGCAGTTACCCCTGGCCTTCGAAGAACACCGGGGAGCTGTTTTTT,CASSYPWPSKNTGELFF
-,-,TRBJ1-2,TRBV28,TGTGCCAGCAGTTCCCCAGTGGACACCTTCCTCGTGGGCTACACCTTC,CASSSPVDTFLVGYTF
-,-,TRBJ2-7,TRBV30,TGTGCCTGGAACTCGAGGGCACGCTACGAGCAGTACTTC,CAWNSRARYEQYF
-,TRBD1,TRBJ1-3,TRBV11-2,TGTGCCAGGACCCGGGACAGCCGAAACACCATATATTTT,CARTRDSRNTIYF
-,-,TRBJ1-1,TRBV12-3/TRBV12-4,TGTGCCAGCAGTTTTTCCCCGGGGAGAGCTTTCTTT,CASSFSPGRAFF
-,TRBD1,TRBJ2-2,TRBV18,TGTGCCAGCTCACCATTGGACAGGGGGAGGACCGGGGAGCTGTTTTTT,CASSPLDRGRTGELFF
-,TRBD1,TRBJ1-1,TRBV7-9,TGTGCCAGCAGCTTAAAGACAGGGTTAATGAACACTGAAGCTTTCTTT,CASSLKTGLMNTEAFF
-,-,TRBJ2-7,TRBV19,TGTGCCAGTAGTTCGCAGGGCAGGGGCCCCTCCTACGAGCAGTACTTC,CASSSQGRGPSYEQYF
-,TRBD2,TRBJ2-3,TRBV5-1,TGCGCCAGCAGCCTTCTAGCGGGAGGGCCGAGGCGCACAGATACGCAGTATTTT,CASSLLAGGPRRTDTQYF
-,-,TRBJ2-5,TRBV10-3,TGTGCCATCAGTGCCTCTGGAGCGACTCAAGAGACCCAGTACTTC,CAISASGATQETQYF
-,-,TRBJ2-2,TRBV11-2,TGTGCCAGCAGCTTATCTCCTTGGAACACCGGGGAGCTGTTTTTT,CASSLSPWNTGELFF